The rows below give T cell receptor beta chains drawn from one sample of a study of shared clonotypes between healthy human individuals. Some clones are missing from TCRdb's copy, which holds only in-frame ones; the method was immunoSEQ multiplex PCR. The table has roughly 1,500,000 clones, approximately 98.5% seen once. The sample comprised naive CD4+ T cells sorted from blood. The receptors shown here come from a man aged 25 to 40 in good health. The CDR3 runs from the conserved cysteine through the conserved F or W. D genes are given only for firm matches. The size field is filled for only some rows; it gives once, few, many or a size class.

d_call: -; j_call: TRBJ1-1; v_call: TRBV7-8; clone_size: once; cdr3_nt: TGTGCCAGCAGCTGGGGGCTCATGAACACTGAAGCTTTCTTT; cdr3_aa: CASSWGLMNTEAFF
d_call: -; j_call: TRBJ2-7; v_call: TRBV6-1; clone_size: -; cdr3_nt: TGTGCCAGCAGTGAGGAGAACTTGTCCTATCTGGAGTACTTC; cdr3_aa: CASSEENLSYLEYF
d_call: -; j_call: TRBJ2-7; v_call: TRBV14; clone_size: -; cdr3_nt: TGTGCCAGCAGCCAACTGAGGGACTCCTACGAGCAGTACTTC; cdr3_aa: CASSQLRDSYEQYF
d_call: -; j_call: TRBJ1-4; v_call: TRBV5-6; clone_size: -; cdr3_nt: TGTGCCAGCAGCAGTGCAGGGGCTGAAAAACTGTTTTTT; cdr3_aa: CASSSAGAEKLFF
d_call: -; j_call: TRBJ2-7; v_call: TRBV2; clone_size: -; cdr3_nt: TGTGCCAGCAGTGTTCTCCAGGCATCCTACGAGCAGTACTTC; cdr3_aa: CASSVLQASYEQYF
d_call: -; j_call: TRBJ1-5; v_call: TRBV18; clone_size: -; cdr3_nt: TGTGCCAGCTCACCACGGTCAGATCAGCCCCAGCATTTT; cdr3_aa: CASSPRSDQPQHF
d_call: -; j_call: TRBJ2-7; v_call: TRBV5-1; clone_size: -; cdr3_nt: TGCGCCAGCCGACTCGGGGCTAGCGATCTCGGGCAGTACTTC; cdr3_aa: CASRLGASDLGQYF
d_call: -; j_call: TRBJ2-3; v_call: TRBV9; clone_size: -; cdr3_nt: TGTGCCAGCAGCGTATTCGACTGGACCCACACAGATACGCAGTATTTT; cdr3_aa: CASSVFDWTHTDTQYF
d_call: -; j_call: TRBJ1-1; v_call: TRBV19; clone_size: -; cdr3_nt: TGTGCCAGTAGTGGGGCTGAAGCTTTCTTT; cdr3_aa: CASSGAEAFF
d_call: -; j_call: TRBJ2-5; v_call: TRBV5-1; clone_size: -; cdr3_nt: TGCGCCAGCACCATGACCGGGACGCCAGAAGAGACCCAGTACTTC; cdr3_aa: CASTMTGTPEETQYF
d_call: -; j_call: TRBJ2-7; v_call: TRBV7-3; clone_size: -; cdr3_nt: TGTGCCAGCAGCGCGAGATCGGGGGAGCAGTACTTC; cdr3_aa: CASSARSGEQYF
d_call: -; j_call: TRBJ1-2; v_call: TRBV7-2; clone_size: -; cdr3_nt: TGTGCCAGCAGCTTAGATTTGGGGCGAAGCAGGGTAGGCGGCTACACCTTC; cdr3_aa: CASSLDLGRSRVGGYTF
d_call: -; j_call: TRBJ2-7; v_call: TRBV30; clone_size: -; cdr3_nt: TGTGCCTGGAGTTCGGAGGGTGACTCCTACGAGCAGTACTTC; cdr3_aa: CAWSSEGDSYEQYF
d_call: TRBD2; j_call: TRBJ2-7; v_call: TRBV5-1; clone_size: -; cdr3_nt: TGCGCCAGCAAGGTGAATAGCGGGAGTTCAGAGCAGTACTTC; cdr3_aa: CASKVNSGSSEQYF
d_call: TRBD1; j_call: TRBJ2-1; v_call: TRBV18; clone_size: -; cdr3_nt: TGTGCCAGCTCACCGAAAACACAGGGGGCAGGGAATGAGCAGTTCTTC; cdr3_aa: CASSPKTQGAGNEQFF
d_call: TRBD1; j_call: TRBJ2-6; v_call: TRBV6-4; clone_size: -; cdr3_nt: TGTGCCAGCAGTGACTGGGACAGACGATCCTCTGGGGCCAACGTCCTGACTTTC; cdr3_aa: CASSDWDRRSSGANVLTF
d_call: -; j_call: TRBJ1-1; v_call: TRBV2; clone_size: -; cdr3_nt: TGTGCCCACAATTCAGGGCTGAACACTGAAGCTTTCTTT; cdr3_aa: CAHNSGLNTEAFF
d_call: -; j_call: TRBJ2-1; v_call: TRBV27; clone_size: -; cdr3_nt: TGTGCCAGCAGCACGGGGCGGGAATACAATGAGCAGTTCTTC; cdr3_aa: CASSTGREYNEQFF
d_call: TRBD2; j_call: TRBJ2-1; v_call: TRBV29-1; clone_size: -; cdr3_nt: TGCAGCGTTGAAGGTGTACTAGCGGGAGGGTCCTACAATGAGCAGTTCTTC; cdr3_aa: CSVEGVLAGGSYNEQFF
d_call: -; j_call: TRBJ2-7; v_call: TRBV6-5; clone_size: -; cdr3_nt: TGTGCCAGCAGTTCCTACAGGGCAGGGCTCTACGAGCAGTACTTC; cdr3_aa: CASSSYRAGLYEQYF
d_call: TRBD1; j_call: TRBJ2-5; v_call: TRBV29-1; clone_size: -; cdr3_nt: TGCAGCGGCGACAGGGGAGAGACCCAGTACTTC; cdr3_aa: CSGDRGETQYF
d_call: -; j_call: TRBJ1-1; v_call: TRBV6-1; clone_size: -; cdr3_nt: TGTGCCAGCAGTGAAACCCAGACGTGGAACACTGAAGCTTTCTTT; cdr3_aa: CASSETQTWNTEAFF